The subject of this entry is one TCR beta chain. Its antigen is currently unknown. Baseline, cycle 4 day 1, and cycle 7 day 1 were the blood sampling points. The sample belongs to a study of OX40 agonist ivuxolimab in advanced cancers. Study-level information: Mean age around 60 years, range about 23 to 80; nearly 85% male. Study-wide points: Fewer expanded clones were found on average in CD4+ than in CD8+ T cells. Doses of 0.1 to 3.0 mg/kg were accompanied by clonal expansion of CD4+ and CD8+ blood T cells by week 6.

The method was immunoSEQ multiplex PCR; TCRdb's version includes in-frame clones alone and lacks a portion of them. The table records more than 90,000 clones, about four fifths of them present only once. This TCR came from an adult with an advanced solid tumor such as melanoma, head and neck, liver or kidney cancer. The sample consisted of CD4+ or CD8+ T cells sorted from blood, taken in a trial of the OX40 agonist ivuxolimab.

CDR3 nucleotide sequence: TGTGCCAGCAGCTTAAGCCCTTTTAATTCACCCCTCCACTTT. As protein: CASSLSPFNSPLHF. The chain recombines TRBV7-3 with TRBJ1-6, with D hard to call. V lost 1 base to trimming and J lost 6 bases, with 7 bases between them. The germline V gene has CDR1 SGHTA and CDR2 FQGTGA. This CDR3 is 14 amino acids long. Variable domain in full (rest from reference TRBV7-3 and TRBJ1-6): GAGVSQTPSNKVTEKGKYVELRCDPISGHTALYWYRQSLGQGPEFLIYFQGTGAADDSGLPNDRFFAVRPEGSVSTLKIQRTERGDSAVYLCASSLSPFNSPLHFGNGTRLTVT.